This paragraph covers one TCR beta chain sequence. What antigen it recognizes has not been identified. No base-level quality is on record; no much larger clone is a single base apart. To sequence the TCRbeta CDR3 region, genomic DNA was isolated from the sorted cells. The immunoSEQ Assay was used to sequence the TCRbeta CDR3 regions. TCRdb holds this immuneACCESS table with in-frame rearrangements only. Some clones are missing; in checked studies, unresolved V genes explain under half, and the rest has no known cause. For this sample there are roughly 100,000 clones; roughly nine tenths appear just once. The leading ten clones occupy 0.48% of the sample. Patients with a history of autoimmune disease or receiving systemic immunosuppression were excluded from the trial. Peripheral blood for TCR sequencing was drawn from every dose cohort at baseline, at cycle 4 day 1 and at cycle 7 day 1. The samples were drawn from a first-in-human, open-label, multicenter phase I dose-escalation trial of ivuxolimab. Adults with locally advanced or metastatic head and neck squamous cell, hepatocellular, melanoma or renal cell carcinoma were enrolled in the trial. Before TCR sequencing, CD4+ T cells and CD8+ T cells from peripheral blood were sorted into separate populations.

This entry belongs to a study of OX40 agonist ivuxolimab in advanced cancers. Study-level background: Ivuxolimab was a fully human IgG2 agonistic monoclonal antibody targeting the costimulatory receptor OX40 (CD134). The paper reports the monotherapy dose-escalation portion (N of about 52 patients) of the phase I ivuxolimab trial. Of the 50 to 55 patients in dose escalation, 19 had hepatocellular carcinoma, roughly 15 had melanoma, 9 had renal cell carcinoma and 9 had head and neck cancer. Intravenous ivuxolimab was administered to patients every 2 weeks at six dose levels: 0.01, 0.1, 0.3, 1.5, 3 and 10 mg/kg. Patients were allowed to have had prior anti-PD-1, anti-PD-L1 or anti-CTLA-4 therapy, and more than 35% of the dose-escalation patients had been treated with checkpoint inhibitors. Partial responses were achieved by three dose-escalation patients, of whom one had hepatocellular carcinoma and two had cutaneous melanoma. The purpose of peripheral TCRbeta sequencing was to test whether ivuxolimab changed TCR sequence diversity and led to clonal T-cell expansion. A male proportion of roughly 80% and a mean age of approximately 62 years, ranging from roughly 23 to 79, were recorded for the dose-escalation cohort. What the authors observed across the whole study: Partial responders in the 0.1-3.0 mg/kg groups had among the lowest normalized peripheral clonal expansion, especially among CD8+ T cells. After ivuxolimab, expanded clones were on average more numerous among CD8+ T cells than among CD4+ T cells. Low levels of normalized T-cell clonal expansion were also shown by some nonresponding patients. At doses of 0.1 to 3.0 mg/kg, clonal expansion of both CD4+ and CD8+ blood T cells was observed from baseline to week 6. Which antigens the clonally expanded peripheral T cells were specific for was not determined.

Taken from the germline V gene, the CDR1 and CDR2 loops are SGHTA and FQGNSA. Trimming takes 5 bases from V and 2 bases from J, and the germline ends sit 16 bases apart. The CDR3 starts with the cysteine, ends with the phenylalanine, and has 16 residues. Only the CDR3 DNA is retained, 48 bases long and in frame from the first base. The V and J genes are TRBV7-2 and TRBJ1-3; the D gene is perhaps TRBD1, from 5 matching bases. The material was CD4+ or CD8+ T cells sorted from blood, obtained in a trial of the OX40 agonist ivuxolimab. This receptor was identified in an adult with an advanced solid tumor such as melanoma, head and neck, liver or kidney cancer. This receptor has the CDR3 CASSLGGGGAGNTIYF. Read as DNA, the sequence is TGTGCCAGCAGCCTAGGCGGTGGGGGGGCTGGAAACACCATATATTTT.